Presented here are 22 T cell receptor beta chains from one specimen sequenced in a study of OX40 agonist ivuxolimab in advanced cancers. Libraries were prepared by immunoSEQ multiplex PCR; TCRdb keeps only in-frame clonotypes and omits some of them. The data contain 55,000 to 85,000 clones, 92% of them singletons. The material sequenced was CD4+ or CD8+ T cells sorted from blood, taken in a trial of the OX40 agonist ivuxolimab. These receptors came from an adult with an advanced solid tumor such as melanoma, head and neck, liver or kidney cancer.

In this sample, this clone turned up a few times. This rearrangement joins TRBV2 to TRBJ2-7; no clear D gene. Trimming removed 7 bases from V and 6 bases from J, with 16 bases in between. CDR1 SNHLY and CDR2 FYNNEI come from the germline V gene. This CDR3 contains 13 residues. The DNA of the CDR3 is TGTGCCAGCACCGAAACGACCGGTCCCGAGCAGTACTTC. Its protein is CASTETTGPEQYF.

In nucleotides, the CDR3 is TGTGCCAGCAGCTTGACGAGGGGGCTAGGAGAGACCCAGTACTTC. Residues: CASSLTRGLGETQYF. The V gene is TRBV11-2, the J gene TRBJ2-5; 7 bases fit TRBD1. V lost 3 bases and J lost 4; bases outside the gene matches: 8. The germline V gene encodes CDR1 SGHAT and CDR2 FQNNGV. This CDR3 has 15 residues.

V usage is TRBV4-2 and J usage is TRBJ1-5; weak D call: TRBD1 (5 bases). Trimming took off 4 bases at V and 4 bases at J, with 11 bases between the two ends. The CDR3 consists of 14 residues. Germline V CDR1 and CDR2: LGHNA, YNFKEQ. CDR3 loop: CASSRDPGNQPQHF. The CDR3 DNA reads as TGTGCCAGCAGCCGAGACCCAGGGAATCAGCCCCAGCATTTT.

The chain recombines TRBV5-1 with TRBJ2-1, with 12 bases identical to TRBD2. Germline V gene sequence: CDR1 SGHRS, CDR2 YFSETQ. With V trimmed by 4 bases and J by 4 bases, 0 bases remained unmatched. The CDR3 has 14 amino acids. The CDR3 nucleotides are TGCGCCAGCAGCGGGACTAGCGGGTACAATGAGCAGTTCTTC. Its protein product is CASSGTSGYNEQFF.

The chain uses TRBV6-1 and TRBJ2-3; 8 bases are a match to TRBD2. The CDR3 spans 14 residues. Germline trimming cut 11 bases from V and 0 bases from J; bases unmatched to any gene: 7. Germline V lookup: CDR1 MNHNS, CDR2 SASEGT. CDR3 amino acids: CAGPAGESTDTQYF. DNA of the CDR3: TGTGCCGGTCCAGCGGGGGAAAGCACAGATACGCAGTATTTT.

The rearrangement links TRBV4-3 to TRBJ2-1, with D perhaps matching TRBD1 (6 bases). Looked up from germline, CDR1 is LGHNA and CDR2 is YSLEER. This CDR3 has 16 amino acids. V lost 4 bases, J lost 7 bases, and 20 bases lay in between. This chain's CDR3 is CASSPRPGQNTNEQFF. The CDR3 DNA reads TGCGCCAGCAGCCCAAGACCGGGACAAAACACGAATGAGCAGTTCTTC.

The chain has TRBV29-1 and TRBJ1-1, with D possibly TRBD1 on 6 matching bases. The CDR3 is 11 amino acids. V lost 6 bases and J 5 bases, leaving 10 bases between the germline ends. Germline-derived CDR1 and CDR2 are SQVTM and ANQGSEA. The CDR3 region has the DNA TGCAGCGTGGCTACAGGGACTGAAGCTTTCTTT. Protein: CSVATGTEAFF.

V gene TRBV9 combines with J gene TRBJ2-3; D is undetermined. Between the trimmed V and J ends, which lost 2 bases and 2 bases, there was a span of 9 bases. This CDR3 has 14 amino acids. Germline CDR1 reads SGDLS; CDR2 reads YYNGEE. This chain's CDR3 is CASSVSDFTDTQYF. For the CDR3, the DNA is TGTGCCAGCAGCGTTTCAGACTTCACAGATACGCAGTATTTT.

The gene calls are TRBV10-2 and TRBJ1-2; maybe TRBD1 (5 bases). V was cut by 1 base and J by 5 bases, with 11 bases left in between. The CDR3 has 14 amino acids. CDR1 is WSHSY, CDR2 SAAADI, per germline. The CDR3 sequence: CASSEWDLIYGYTF. The CDR3 region has the DNA TGCGCCAGCAGTGAGTGGGACCTGATTTATGGCTACACCTTC.

The CDR3 loop is CASSLGLAGGPIYNEQFF. The CDR3 coding sequence is TGTGCCAGCAGCTTAGGGCTAGCGGGGGGCCCGATTTACAATGAGCAGTTCTTC. The V gene is TRBV7-8, the J gene TRBJ2-1; the match to TRBD2 covers 11 bases. The CDR3 sequence is 18 residues long. Germline V gene sequence: CDR1 SGHVS, CDR2 FQNEAQ. Trimming removed 1 base from V and 4 bases from J; junction bases left unmatched: 9.

CDR3 protein: CASSLEAGLGNEQFF. CDR3 coding DNA: TGTGCCAGCAGCTTAGAGGCGGGGTTGGGGAATGAGCAGTTCTTC. The V call is TRBV7-6, the J call TRBJ2-1, with D possibly TRBD2 on 6 matching bases. Germline V lookup: CDR1 SGHVS, CDR2 FNYEAQ. CDR3 length equals 15 residues. Trimming removed 1 base at V and 7 bases at J, with 14 bases between.

The rearrangement joins TRBV4-1 to TRBJ2-7; weak D call: TRBD2 (7 bases). The germline gives CDR1 MGHRA, CDR2 YSYEKL. Trimming shortened V by 3 bases and J by 3 bases, and 9 bases separated the two germline ends. This CDR3 comprises 13 residues. The CDR3 DNA reads as TGCGCCAGCAGCCAGGGAGGGGGCTACGAGCAGTACTTC. It encodes CASSQGGGYEQYF.

J is TRBJ1-5 and V is TRBV2, with TRBD1 matching over 7 bases. Germline trimming cut 6 bases from V and 0 bases from J; bases unmatched to any gene: 5. Germline V gives CDR1 SNHLY, CDR2 FYNNEI. The CDR3 is made up of 15 amino acids. This CDR3 is CASRRDSYSNQPQHF. The CDR3 bases are TGTGCCAGCAGAAGGGACAGTTATAGCAATCAGCCCCAGCATTTT.

The chain joins TRBV14 to TRBJ2-1, with TRBD2 matching 12 bases. The CDR3 has 18 amino acids. CDR1 is SGHDN and CDR2 is FVKESK in the germline V gene. V lost 0 bases, J lost 12 bases, and 15 bases stayed unmatched. Here the CDR3 DNA reads TGTGCCAGCAGCCAAGATTCGTCTGTTAGGCTAGCGGGGGGGCGGCAGTTCTTC. Its protein product is CASSQDSSVRLAGGRQFF.

The chain couples TRBV4-1 to TRBJ1-5; D unclear. Germline loops: CDR1 MGHRA, CDR2 YSYEKL. Trimming stripped 0 bases from V and 3 bases from J, with 12 bases between. The CDR3 consists of 16 residues. CDR3 coding DNA: TGCGCCAGCAGCCAAGAGGAAGGGTACGCCAATCAGCCCCAGCATTTT. It specifies CASSQEEGYANQPQHF.

The chain uses TRBV10-3 and TRBJ1-5; 8 bases agree with TRBD1. Germline CDR1 and CDR2: ENHRY and SYGVKD. The CDR3 has 14 amino acids. J gave up 3 bases and V 7 bases, and 5 bases lay outside the gene matches. The CDR3 DNA follows: TGTGCCATCAAAGCAGGGGGCAACAATCAGCCCCAGCATTTT. Its translation: CAIKAGGNNQPQHF.

This sequence joins TRBV7-9 and TRBJ2-3; tentatively, D is TRBD2 (5 bases). Per germline, CDR1 SEHNR and CDR2 FQNEAQ (reference sequence). The CDR3 extends over 14 amino acids. Trimming removed 5 bases at V and 2 bases at J, with 11 bases between. DNA of the CDR3: TGTGCCAGCAGCGAGACGGGGTTCACAGATACGCAGTATTTT. Translation: CASSETGFTDTQYF.

The rearrangement uses TRBV6-5 and TRBJ1-5; tentatively, D is TRBD1 (5 bases). The CDR3 runs to 12 residues. The germline V gene has CDR1 MNHEY and CDR2 SVGAGI. Trimming removed 6 bases from V and 5 bases from J, with 8 bases in between. Here the CDR3 DNA reads TGTGCCAGCAGCCCAGGGCATCAGCCCCAGCATTTT. Amino acid sequence: CASSPGHQPQHF.

The chain recombines TRBV29-1 with TRBJ2-7; the D gene could be TRBD1 or TRBD2 (5 bases each). The CDR3 covers 13 residues. V lost 1 base and J 0 bases, leaving 7 bases between the germline ends. Germline lookup yields CDR1 SQVTM and CDR2 ANQGSEA. CDR3 bases: TGCAGCGTTGAAGTTGGGGGCTCCTACGAGCAGTACTTC. This encodes CSVEVGGSYEQYF.

This clone was detected only a few times. V and J are TRBV7-8 and TRBJ1-5; 10 bases are shared with TRBD1. Germline V lookup: CDR1 SGHVS, CDR2 FQNEAQ. The CDR3 totals 15 residues. V trimming: 6 bases; J trimming: 2 bases; junction bases outside the gene matches: 4. The CDR3 spells CASSIGTGGNQPQHF. The CDR3 DNA is TGTGCCAGCAGTATCGGGACAGGGGGCAATCAGCCCCAGCATTTT.

This clone was found a few times. This rearrangement joins TRBV6-4 to TRBJ2-1; 7 bases agree with TRBD2. Germline CDR1 and CDR2: MRHNA and SNTAGT. Losses at the gene ends were 5 bases for V and 1 base for J; bases not matched to a gene: 5. There are 15 residues in the CDR3. As DNA, the CDR3 is TGTGCCAGCAGTTCTCAAGCGGGGTCCTACAATGAGCAGTTCTTC. It codes for CASSSQAGSYNEQFF.

This clone was found a few times. V gene TRBV4-2 combines with J gene TRBJ2-1; D remains ambiguous. The V and J ends lost 1 base and 0 bases respectively, with 7 bases between them. The CDR3 totals 15 residues. From germline, CDR1 is LGHNA and CDR2 YNFKEQ. CDR3 nucleotide sequence: TGTGCCAGCAGCCAAGGTGAAACCTCCTACAATGAGCAGTTCTTC. It is translated as CASSQGETSYNEQFF.